This T cell receptor beta chain was sequenced for a study of tumor and adjacent non-tumor tissue in lung cancer. Study in general: Aged about 31 to 80 years, patients included 10 men and 5 women with stage I to III disease. Study conclusions and caveats: Top 100 clones took a larger repertoire share in normal lung. Compared with tumor, normal lung showed significantly lower TCR diversity.

The CDR3 loop spans 14 amino acids. Germline V gene lookup returns CDR1 SQVTM and CDR2 ANQGSEA. Three rounds of nested PCR, following a modified ARM-PCR protocol, produced the TCRbeta library. Via MiXCR, TCRdb re-called the multiplex PCR reads, giving one row per CDR3 protein. The data hold 60,000 to 85,000 distinct CDR3 sequences, with 77% observed a single time. As for this clonotype: Its antigen is as yet unknown. The junction does not match germline at one end; this may be a read error.

RNA was extracted from bulk tissue without any cell sorting. Between August and November 2014, newly diagnosed, chemotherapy-naive lung cancer patients underwent thoracic surgery in China. The sequence derives from a woman aged 45-65 years with non-small cell lung cancer. Sequenced: lung tumor tissue. The V gene is TRBV29-1, the J gene TRBJ1-3; 9 bases agree with TRBD1. As DNA, the CDR3 is TGCAGTGCATGCGGGACAGGGTCTGGAAGCACCATATATTTT. Translated: CSACGTGSGSTIYF.